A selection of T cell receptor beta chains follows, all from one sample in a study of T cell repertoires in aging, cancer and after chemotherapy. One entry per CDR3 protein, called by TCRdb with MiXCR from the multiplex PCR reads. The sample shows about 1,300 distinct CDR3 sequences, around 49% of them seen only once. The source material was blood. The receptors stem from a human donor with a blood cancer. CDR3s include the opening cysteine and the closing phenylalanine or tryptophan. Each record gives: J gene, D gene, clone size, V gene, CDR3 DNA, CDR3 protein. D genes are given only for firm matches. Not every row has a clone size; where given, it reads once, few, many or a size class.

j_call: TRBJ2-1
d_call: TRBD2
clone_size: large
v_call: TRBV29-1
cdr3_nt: TGCAGCGCTGTGAACCTAGCGGGGTCGACAGGTGAGCAGTTCTTC
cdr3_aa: CSAVNLAGSTGEQFF

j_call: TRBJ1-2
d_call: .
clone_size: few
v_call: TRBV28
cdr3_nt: TGTGCCAGCAGTACCGGTGGGGACTATGGCTACACCTTC
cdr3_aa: CASSTGGDYGYTF

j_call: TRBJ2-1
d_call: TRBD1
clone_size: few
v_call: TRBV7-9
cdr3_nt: TGTGCCAGCAGCTTAGATGGGACAGGACACAATGAGCAGTTCTTC
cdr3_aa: CASSLDGTGHNEQFF

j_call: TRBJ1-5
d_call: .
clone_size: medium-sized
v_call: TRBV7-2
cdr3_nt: TGTGCCAGCAGCTTAAATAAGCCTAGGGATCAGCCCCAGCATTTT
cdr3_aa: CASSLNKPRDQPQHF

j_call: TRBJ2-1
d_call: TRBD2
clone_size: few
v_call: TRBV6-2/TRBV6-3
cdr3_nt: TGTGCCAGCAGTCTAGCGGGAGCGGCGTTCTTC
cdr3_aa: CASSLAGAAFF

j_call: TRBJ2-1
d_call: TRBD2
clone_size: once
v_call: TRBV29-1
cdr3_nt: TGCAGCGCTAGGACTAGCGGGGATGGGGGCAATGAGCAGTTCTTC
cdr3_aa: CSARTSGDGGNEQFF

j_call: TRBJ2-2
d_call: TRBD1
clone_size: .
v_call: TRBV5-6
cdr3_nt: TGTGCCAGCAGCCTCGACAGGGTAGCCACCAAGGAGCTGTTTTTT
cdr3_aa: CASSLDRVATKELFF

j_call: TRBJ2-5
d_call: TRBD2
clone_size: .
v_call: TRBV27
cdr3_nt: TGTGCCAGCAGGCGTACTAGCGCGGGGAGTGGAGAGACCCAGTACTTC
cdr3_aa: CASRRTSAGSGETQYF

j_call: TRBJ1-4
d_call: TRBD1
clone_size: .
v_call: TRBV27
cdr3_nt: TGTGCCAGCAGTTACTCCCCAGCAGGGGGTGAAAAACTGTTTTTT
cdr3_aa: CASSYSPAGGEKLFF

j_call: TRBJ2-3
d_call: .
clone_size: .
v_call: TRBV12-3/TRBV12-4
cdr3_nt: TGTGCCAGCTCCGCCCACTCTCTCGCCGGAGATACGCAGTATTTT
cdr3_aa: CASSAHSLAGDTQYF

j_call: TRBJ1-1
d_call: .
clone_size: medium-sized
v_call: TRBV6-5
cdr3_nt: TGTGCCAGCAGTTACTCGATCCCGGGGGGAAACACTGAAGCTTTCTTT
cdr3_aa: CASSYSIPGGNTEAFF

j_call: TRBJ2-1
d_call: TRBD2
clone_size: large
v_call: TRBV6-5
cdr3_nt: TGTGCCAGCAGTTACGAACGGCGGGAGGGCCGCAATGAGCAGTTCTTC
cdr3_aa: CASSYERREGRNEQFF

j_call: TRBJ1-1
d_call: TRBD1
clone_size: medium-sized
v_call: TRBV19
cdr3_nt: TGTGCCAGTAGTTTTTTGGGAGGACAGGGGATGACGAACACTGAAGCTTTCTTT
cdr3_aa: CASSFLGGQGMTNTEAFF

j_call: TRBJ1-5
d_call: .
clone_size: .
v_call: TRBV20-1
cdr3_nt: TGCAGTGCAAGGGACTGGCTTGGGGGCAATCAGCCCCAGCATTTT
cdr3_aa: CSARDWLGGNQPQHF

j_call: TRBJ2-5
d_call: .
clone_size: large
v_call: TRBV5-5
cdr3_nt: TGTGCCAGCAGCCCGCCGGGGGGCAAGGAGACCCAGTACTTC
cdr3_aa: CASSPPGGKETQYF

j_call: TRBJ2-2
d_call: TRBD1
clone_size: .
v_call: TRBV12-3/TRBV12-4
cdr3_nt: TGTGCCAGCAGTTTAAGGGGGCTGGGTGGGGAGCTGTTTTTT
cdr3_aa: CASSLRGLGGELFF

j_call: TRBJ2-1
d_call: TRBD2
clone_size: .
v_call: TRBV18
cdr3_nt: TGTGCCAGCTCACCAGGGACTAGCGGGAGTAATGAGCAGTTCTTC
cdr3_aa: CASSPGTSGSNEQFF

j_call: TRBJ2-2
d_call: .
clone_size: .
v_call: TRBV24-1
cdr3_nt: TGTGCCACCAGTGAGTCCGGGACACAGAACACCGGGGAGCTGTTTTTT
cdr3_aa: CATSESGTQNTGELFF

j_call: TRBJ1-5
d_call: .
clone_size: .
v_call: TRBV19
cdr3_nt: TGTGCCAGTAGTTGGCAGGGAGGTCAGCCCCAGCATTTT
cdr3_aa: CASSWQGGQPQHF

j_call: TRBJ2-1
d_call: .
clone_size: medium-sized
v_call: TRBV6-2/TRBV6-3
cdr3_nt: TGTGCCAGCAGTTCCCTACCGACTAGAATGGATGAGCAGTTCTTC
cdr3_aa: CASSSLPTRMDEQFF

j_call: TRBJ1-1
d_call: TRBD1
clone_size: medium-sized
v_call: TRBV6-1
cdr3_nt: TGTGCCAGCAGTGAAATCCCAGGGGGCTTCGGGGGTGAAGCTTTCTTT
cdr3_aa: CASSEIPGGFGGEAFF

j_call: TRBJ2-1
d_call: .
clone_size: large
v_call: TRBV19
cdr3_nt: TGTGCCAGTAGTAGCACATCCCAGATCTACAATGAGCAGTTCTTC
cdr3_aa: CASSSTSQIYNEQFF

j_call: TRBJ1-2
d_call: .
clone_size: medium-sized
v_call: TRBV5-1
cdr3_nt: TGCGCCAGCAGCTTGGCCGGGGTTGCCTCCTATGGCTACACCTTC
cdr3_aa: CASSLAGVASYGYTF

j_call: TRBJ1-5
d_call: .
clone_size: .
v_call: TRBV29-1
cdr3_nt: TGCGGGGCGGGTGGACAGAGCAATCAGCCCCAGCATTTT
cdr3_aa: CGAGGQSNQPQHF

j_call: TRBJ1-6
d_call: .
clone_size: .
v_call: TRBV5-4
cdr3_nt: TGTGCCAGCAGCTTATTGGACAAGCCATTTTCACCCCTCCACTTT
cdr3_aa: CASSLLDKPFSPLHF

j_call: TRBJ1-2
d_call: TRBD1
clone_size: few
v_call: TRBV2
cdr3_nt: TGTGCCAGCAGCGAGGGGACAGGGGGCATAAGTAGCTACACCTTC
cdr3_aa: CASSEGTGGISSYTF

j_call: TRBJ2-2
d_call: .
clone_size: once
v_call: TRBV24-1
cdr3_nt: TGTGCCACCAGTGCCCCGAACACCAAGGAGCTGTTTTTT
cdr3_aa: CATSAPNTKELFF

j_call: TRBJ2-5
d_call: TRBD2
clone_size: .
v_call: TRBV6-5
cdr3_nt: TGTGCCAGCAGTTACTCTTTGACTAGCGGCCAAGAGACCCAGTACTTC
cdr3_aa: CASSYSLTSGQETQYF

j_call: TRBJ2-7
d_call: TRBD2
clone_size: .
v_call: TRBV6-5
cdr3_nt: TGTGCCATCATGTTCGGGGGGACTAGCGCTTACGAGCAGTACTTC
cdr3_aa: CAIMFGGTSAYEQYF

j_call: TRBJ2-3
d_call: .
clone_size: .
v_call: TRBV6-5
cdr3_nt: TGTGCCAGCAGTGAAGACAGTCTAACTAGCACAGATACGCAGTATTTT
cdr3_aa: CASSEDSLTSTDTQYF

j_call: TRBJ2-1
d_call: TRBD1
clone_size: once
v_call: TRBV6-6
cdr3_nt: TGTGCCAGCAGACCGGCGACAGGGGGAAGCGATGAGCAGTTCTTC
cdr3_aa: CASRPATGGSDEQFF

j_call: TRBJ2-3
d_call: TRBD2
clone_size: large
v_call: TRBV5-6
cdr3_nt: TGTGCCAGCAGCTACTTTGGGAGGGGTGAGGCAGATACGCAGTATTTT
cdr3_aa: CASSYFGRGEADTQYF

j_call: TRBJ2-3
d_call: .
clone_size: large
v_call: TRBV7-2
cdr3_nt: TGTGCCAGCAGCCCCGACGGGGTAAGCACAGATACGCAGTATTTT
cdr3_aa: CASSPDGVSTDTQYF

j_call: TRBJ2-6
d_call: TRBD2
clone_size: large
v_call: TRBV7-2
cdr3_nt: TGTGCCAGCAGCTCAATTATTAGACTAGCGGGAGTTGGGGCCAACGTCCTGACTTTC
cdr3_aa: CASSSIIRLAGVGANVLTF

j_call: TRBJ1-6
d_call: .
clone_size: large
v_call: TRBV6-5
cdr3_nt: TGTGCCAGCAGCCCCACAAGGCATAATTCACCCCTCCACTTT
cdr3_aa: CASSPTRHNSPLHF

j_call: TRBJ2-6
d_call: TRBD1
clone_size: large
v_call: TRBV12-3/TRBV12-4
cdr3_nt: TGTGCCGGCTCCAAGGGGGCAGGAGACAGCTCTGGGGCCAACGTCCTGACTTTC
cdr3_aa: CAGSKGAGDSSGANVLTF

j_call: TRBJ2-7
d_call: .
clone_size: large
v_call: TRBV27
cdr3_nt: TGTGCCAGCAGTCCCGCCCCGGCCCCCTACGAGCAGTACTTC
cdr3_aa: CASSPAPAPYEQYF

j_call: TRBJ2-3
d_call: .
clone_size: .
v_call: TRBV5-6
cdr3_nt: TGTGCCAGCAGCCAGCTAAGTGTACTGGGCACAGAAAACATCTTT
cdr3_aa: CASSQLSVLGTENIF

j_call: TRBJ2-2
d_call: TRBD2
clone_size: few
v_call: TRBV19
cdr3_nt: TGTGCCAGTACCTACCCGGGGGGGGCGCGGGAGCTGTTTTTT
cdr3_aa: CASTYPGGARELFF

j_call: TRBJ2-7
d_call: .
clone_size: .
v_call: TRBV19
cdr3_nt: TGTGCCAGCCGGGCCGGGGCAGGGGCACGCGAGCAGTACTTC
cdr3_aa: CASRAGAGAREQYF